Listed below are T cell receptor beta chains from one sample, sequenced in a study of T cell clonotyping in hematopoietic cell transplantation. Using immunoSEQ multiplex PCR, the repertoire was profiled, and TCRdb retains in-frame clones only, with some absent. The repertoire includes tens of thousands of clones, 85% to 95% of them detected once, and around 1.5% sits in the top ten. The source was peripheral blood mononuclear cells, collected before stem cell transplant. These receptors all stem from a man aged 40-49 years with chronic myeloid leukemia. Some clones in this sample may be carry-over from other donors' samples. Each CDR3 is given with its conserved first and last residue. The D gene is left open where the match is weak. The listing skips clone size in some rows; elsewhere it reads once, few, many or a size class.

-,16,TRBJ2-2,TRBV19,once,TGTGCCAGTAGTCCCCAGGGCCCTACGAACACCGGGGAGCTGTTTTTT,CASSPQGPTNTGELFF
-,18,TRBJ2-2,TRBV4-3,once,TGCGCCAGCAGCCAGGTCGTTGGGGCCGGCATGAACACCGGGGAGCTGTTTTTT,CASSQVVGAGMNTGELFF
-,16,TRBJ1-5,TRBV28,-,TGTGCCAGCAGCCTGGGAAGCTTATGGTCAAATCAGCCCCAGCATTTT,CASSLGSLWSNQPQHF
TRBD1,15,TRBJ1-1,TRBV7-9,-,TGTGCCAGCAGCTCTTCAGGGGGATGGGGGAGTGAAGCTTTCTTT,CASSSSGGWGSEAFF
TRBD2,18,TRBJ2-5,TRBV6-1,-,TGTGCCAGCAGTGACAAGCCGCGGGGGGCCCTATCCCAAGAGACCCAGTACTTC,CASSDKPRGALSQETQYF
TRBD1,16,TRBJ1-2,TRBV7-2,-,TGTGCCAGCAGCCCACTCGGGACAGGGTTGGGATATGGCTACACCTTC,CASSPLGTGLGYGYTF
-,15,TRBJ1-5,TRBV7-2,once,TGTGCCAGCAGCCCCTTGGGGGTAGGGAGTCAGCCCCAGCATTTT,CASSPLGVGSQPQHF
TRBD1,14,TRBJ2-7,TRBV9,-,TGTGCCAGCAGCGTGGGACAGGGCGTCTACGAGCAGTACTTC,CASSVGQGVYEQYF
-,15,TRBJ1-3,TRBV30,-,TGTGCCTGGAGCCTCTACGGGGGGATTGGAAACACCATATATTTT,CAWSLYGGIGNTIYF
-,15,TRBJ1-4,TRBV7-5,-,TGTGCCAGAAGCTCCGACAGGGTGACTAATGAAAAACTGTTTTTT,CARSSDRVTNEKLFF
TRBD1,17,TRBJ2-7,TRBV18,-,TGTGCCAGCTCACCACCGGAGGGACAGGGAGGACGTGGCGAGCAGTACTTC,CASSPPEGQGGRGEQYF
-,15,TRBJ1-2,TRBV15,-,TGTGCCACCAGCAGCCAGAGGGGAGTGGGGTATGGCTACACCTTC,CATSSQRGVGYGYTF
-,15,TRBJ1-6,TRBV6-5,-,TGTGCCAGCAGTTTCGGGGGGCCCTATAATTCACCCCTCCACTTT,CASSFGGPYNSPLHF
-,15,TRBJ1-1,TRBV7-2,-,TGTGCCAGCAGCTTAGCGGGGGCAGGCGGAGGTGAAGCTTTCTTT,CASSLAGAGGGEAFF
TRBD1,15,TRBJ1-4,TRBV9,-,TGTGCCAGCAGCGTAGGAGGGGGCTTCAGTGAAAAACTGTTTTTT,CASSVGGGFSEKLFF
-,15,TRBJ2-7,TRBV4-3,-,TGCGCCAGCAGCCACCGCACAGGGTTCCCGGACGAGCAGTACTTC,CASSHRTGFPDEQYF
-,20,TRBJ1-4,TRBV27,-,TGTGCCAGCAGTTTATCAGCCCGGGCGGAGGTCCGAAGCGGCAATGAAAAACTGTTTTTT,CASSLSARAEVRSGNEKLFF
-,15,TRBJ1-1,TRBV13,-,TGTGCCAGCGCTGTTATCTTGGGGCAGCTTACTGAAGCTTTCTTT,CASAVILGQLTEAFF
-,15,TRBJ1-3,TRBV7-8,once,TGTGCCAGCAGTTCGACAGGTGTCTCTGGAAACACCATATATTTT,CASSSTGVSGNTIYF
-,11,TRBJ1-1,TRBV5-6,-,TGTGCCAGCAGCTTGGTTGGTGAAGCTTTCTTT,CASSLVGEAFF
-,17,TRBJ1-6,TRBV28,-,TGTGCCAGCAGTTTACCGTCAGACAGACCCTATAATTCACCCCTCCACTTT,CASSLPSDRPYNSPLHF
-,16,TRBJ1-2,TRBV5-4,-,TGTGCCAGCAGCTTGGGTCTCGATCCCCAAACCCAACCTTACACCTTC,CASSLGLDPQTQPYTF